This T cell receptor beta chain stems from a study of cytomegalovirus exposure and HLA in healthy donors. In the case of this clone: The same CDR3 can be traced to other DNA sequences in this sample.

Germline V lookup: CDR1 SGHTA, CDR2 FQGNSA. V lost 2 bases to trimming and J lost 7 bases; unmatched junction nucleotides: 2. This CDR3 contains 13 residues. In the PCR, 60 Vbeta and 13 Jbeta primers were used. Clones were read by immunoSEQ multiplex PCR, and TCRdb kept only the in-frame ones, dropping some. The sample comprises about 160,000 clones, approximately 74% of which are singletons, and 2.8% rests with the top ten. Sequencing was performed on PBMCs. This receptor was identified in a young woman in good health and CMV-seronegative. The genes are TRBV7-2 and TRBJ1-5; TRBD1 agrees at 7 bases. This chain's CDR3 is CASSLQGGQPQHF. Here the CDR3 DNA reads TGTGCCAGCAGCTTACAGGGGGGCCAGCCCCAGCATTTT.